The 3 T cell receptor beta chains listed next were all sequenced from one sample in a study of blood T cell repertoires in COVID-19. Libraries were prepared by immunoSEQ multiplex PCR; TCRdb keeps only in-frame clonotypes and omits some of them. Among roughly 500,000 clones listed, about 91% were seen once. The sample comprised peripheral blood. All receptors come from a man in his late teens or twenties with COVID-19, enrolled during active disease.

V usage is TRBV19 and J usage is TRBJ2-7; D may be TRBD1 (5 bases). The germline V gene has CDR1 LNHDA and CDR2 SQIVND (reference sequence). Trimming shortened V by 1 base and J by 0 bases, and 10 bases separated the two germline ends. The CDR3 loop spans 15 amino acids. The CDR3 nucleotides read TGTGCCAGTAGTATAGCGGCCAGGGCCTCCTACGAGCAGTACTTC. This encodes CASSIAARASYEQYF.

The chain links TRBV29-1 to TRBJ1-4; D is undetermined. V was trimmed by 4 bases and J by 8 bases, leaving 8 bases between them. There are 11 residues in the CDR3. Germline values: CDR1 SQVTM, CDR2 ANQGSEA. CDR3 nucleotide sequence: TGCAGCGTTGCCCAACGGGAAAAACTGTTTTTT. It is translated as CSVAQREKLFF.

The chain uses TRBV19 and TRBJ2-1, with D possibly TRBD2 on 6 matching bases. V lost 6 bases and J 15 bases, leaving 15 bases between the germline ends. This CDR3 contains 11 residues. In germline, CDR1 is LNHDA, CDR2 SQIVND (reference sequence). Here the CDR3 DNA reads TGTGCCAGTAGCCACGGGAGTACCTCGTTCTTC. It encodes CASSHGSTSFF.